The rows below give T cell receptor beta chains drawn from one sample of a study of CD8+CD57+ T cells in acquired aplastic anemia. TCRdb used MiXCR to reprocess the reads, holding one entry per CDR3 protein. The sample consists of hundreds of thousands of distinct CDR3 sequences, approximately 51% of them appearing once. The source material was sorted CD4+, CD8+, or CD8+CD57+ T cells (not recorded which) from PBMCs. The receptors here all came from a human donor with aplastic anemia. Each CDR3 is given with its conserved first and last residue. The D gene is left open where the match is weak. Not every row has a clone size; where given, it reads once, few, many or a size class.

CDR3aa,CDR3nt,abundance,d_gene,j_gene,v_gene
CAISDDQGRGGYTF,TGTGCCATCAGTGATGATCAGGGCCGCGGGGGCTACACCTTC,few,.,TRBJ1-2,TRBV10-3
CSIQIPNTEAFF,TGCAGCATACAGATCCCGAACACTGAAGCTTTCTTT,.,.,TRBJ1-1,TRBV20-1
CASTTGPGRNEKLFF,TGTGCCAGTACAACCGGGCCCGGACGGAATGAAAAACTGTTTTTT,few,.,TRBJ1-4,TRBV25-1
CASSLAGNLLTGSSYNEQFF,TGTGCCAGCAGCTTGGCGGGAAATCTTCTCACGGGTAGCTCCTACAATGAGCAGTTCTTC,.,.,TRBJ2-1,TRBV7-6
CASSVWAREQYF,TGTGCCAGCAGTGTATGGGCGAGGGAGCAGTACTTC,.,.,TRBJ2-7,TRBV12-3/TRBV12-4
CASSLLRGSWEQYF,TGTGCCAGCAGCTTGCTACGGGGAAGTTGGGAGCAGTACTTC,.,.,TRBJ2-7,TRBV5-6
CASSLDGDRPGEKLFF,TGTGCCAGCAGTTTAGATGGGGACAGACCAGGGGAAAAACTGTTTTTT,.,TRBD1,TRBJ1-4,TRBV10-3
CATSHRSGTDTQYF,TGTGCCACATCCCACCGGAGCGGCACAGATACGCAGTATTTT,.,.,TRBJ2-3,TRBV15
CASGLGLDQFF,TGTGCCAGTGGCCTGGGACTAGACCAGTTCTTC,few,TRBD2,TRBJ2-1,TRBV15
CATSNRDRGVETQYF,TGTGCCACCAGCAACCGGGACAGGGGGGTAGAGACCCAGTACTTC,.,TRBD1,TRBJ2-5,TRBV15
CASSLRSDHQPQHF,TGTGCCAGCAGCTTGCGGAGTGATCATCAGCCCCAGCATTTT,many,.,TRBJ1-5,TRBV5-6
CAISESVTGDYGYTF,TGTGCCATCAGTGAGTCTGTAACAGGGGACTATGGCTACACCTTC,.,TRBD1,TRBJ1-2,TRBV6-5
CASSVGGGGQGGEQYF,TGTGCCAGCAGCGTAGGGGGGGGAGGACAGGGAGGCGAGCAGTACTTC,many,.,TRBJ2-7,TRBV9
CASSVVRGWENTEAFF,TGTGCCAGCAGCGTAGTGAGGGGATGGGAGAACACTGAAGCTTTCTTT,many,.,TRBJ1-1,TRBV9
CASSEYSRGEQYF,TGCGCCAGCAGTGAGTACTCTAGGGGAGAGCAGTACTTC,many,.,TRBJ2-7,TRBV10-1
CATSRAGADSSGYTF,TGTGCCACTAGCAGAGCGGGGGCCGACAGTAGTGGCTACACCTTC,.,.,TRBJ1-2,TRBV15
CASSRDRFRVGAQHF,TGTGCCAGCAGCCGCGACCGGTTTCGGGTCGGAGCCCAGCATTTT,.,.,TRBJ1-5,TRBV7-8
CASSRTENTEAFF,TGTGCCAGCAGCAGAACAGAGAACACTGAAGCTTTCTTT,few,.,TRBJ1-1,TRBV7-9
CASSLVPGNTIYF,TGTGCCAGCAGCTTAGTTCCCGGAAACACCATATATTTT,many,.,TRBJ1-3,TRBV11-2
CSARTGQGKDEQFF,TGCAGTGCTAGAACGGGACAGGGGAAGGATGAGCAGTTCTTC,many,TRBD1,TRBJ2-1,TRBV20-1
CASSLGQVSHEQYF,TGCGCCAGCAGCTTGGGACAGGTGTCCCACGAGCAGTACTTC,.,.,TRBJ2-7,TRBV5-1
CASRLLAGTGGSPLHF,TGTGCCAGCAGACTCTTAGCTGGGACAGGGGGCTCACCCCTCCACTTT,many,TRBD1,TRBJ1-6,TRBV27
CASSAQGPSSYNSPLHF,TGTGCCAGCAGTGCCCAGGGGCCGAGCTCCTATAATTCACCCCTCCACTTT,.,.,TRBJ1-6,TRBV2